A single sample is the source of the 27 T cell receptor beta chains below, sequenced in a study of cytomegalovirus exposure and HLA in healthy donors. The PCR was carried out with 60 Vbeta primers and 13 Jbeta primers. Here immunoSEQ multiplex PCR was the method, and the copy in TCRdb shows in-frame clones only, minus some. The repertoire has around 120,000 clones, about 72% of them found once; the top ten carry approximately 5%. Sequenced material: PBMCs. Receptors originate from a man aged 45-60 years in good health and CMV-seropositive.

The rearrangement joins TRBV19 to TRBJ1-2; 7 bases line up with TRBD1. With 6 bases clipped from V and 5 bases from J, the junction kept 9 bases outside the gene matches. The CDR3 extends over 14 amino acids. Germline CDR1 is LNHDA and CDR2 is SQIVND (reference sequence). The CDR3 here is CASRMPGQTYGYTF. For the CDR3, the DNA is TGTGCCAGTAGAATGCCGGGACAGACGTATGGCTACACCTTC.

This clone was picked up one time. V and J are TRBV6-5 and TRBJ1-1; 11 nucleotides line up with TRBD1. V trimming: 6 bases; J trimming: 9 bases; junction bases outside the gene matches: 3. The CDR3 spans 12 residues. In germline, CDR1 is MNHEY, CDR2 SVGAGI. DNA of the CDR3: TGTGCCAGCAGCTCGGACAGGGGGCAAGCTTTCTTT. Its translation is CASSSDRGQAFF.

V gene TRBV7-8 combines with J gene TRBJ1-1; perhaps TRBD1 as D (5 bases). This CDR3 is built from 13 residues. The germline V and J ends were trimmed by 5 bases and 6 bases, with 13 bases remaining between them. Germline V gene sequence: CDR1 SGHVS, CDR2 FQNEAQ. DNA for the CDR3: TGTGCCAGCAGCCCTAGGTCGGGGGCTGAAGCTTTCTTT. Its protein is CASSPRSGAEAFF.

V gene TRBV5-1 combines with J gene TRBJ2-7, with 9 bases lining up with TRBD1. The V gene's germline CDR1 is SGHRS and CDR2 YFSETQ. Germline trimming cut 0 bases from V and 5 bases from J; bases unmatched to any gene: 9. This CDR3 region has 16 residues. The CDR3 spells CASSLGGQGIRHEQYF. The CDR3, as DNA: TGCGCCAGCAGCTTGGGAGGACAGGGGATTCGCCACGAGCAGTACTTC.

The chain has TRBV28 and TRBJ2-7; D might be TRBD2 (6 bases). The germline CDR1 and CDR2 sequences are MDHEN and SYDVKM. The CDR3 runs 14 residues. Trimming shortened V by 1 base and J by 4 bases, and 11 bases separated the two germline ends. The CDR3, as DNA: TGTGCCAGCAGTTTATTAAGGAGCGGGTACGAGCAGTACTTC. Its protein is CASSLLRSGYEQYF.

V and J are TRBV29-1 and TRBJ2-1, with TRBD2 identical over 8 bases. The CDR3 covers 13 residues. Germline V gives CDR1 SQVTM, CDR2 ANQGSEA. V shed 2 bases and J 7 bases; nucleotides not matched to a gene: 4. CDR3 loop: CSVESGGRNEQFF. DNA of the CDR3: TGCAGCGTTGAATCTGGCGGGAGGAATGAGCAGTTCTTC.

V gene TRBV18 combines with J gene TRBJ2-5; D ambiguous. V lost 1 base to trimming and J lost 5 bases, with 11 bases between them. Germline V gene data show CDR1 as KGHSH and CDR2 as LQKENI. CDR3 length equals 14 residues. CDR3 in amino acids: CASSPQYNLETQYF. The CDR3 bases are TGTGCCAGCTCACCACAATATAATTTGGAGACCCAGTACTTC. Together with reference TRBV18 and TRBJ2-5, the CDR3 gives the full variable domain: NAGVMQNPRHLVRRRGQEARLRCSPMKGHSHVYWYRQLPEEGLKFMVYLQKENIIDESGMPKERFSAEFPKEGPSILRIQQVVRGDSAAYFCASSPQYNLETQYFGPGTRLLVL.

This sequence joins TRBV2 and TRBJ1-3; a weak D match, TRBD1 (5 bases). The CDR3 is 16 amino acids. Trimming shortened V by 3 bases and J by 0 bases, and 12 bases separated the two germline ends. Germline CDR1 and CDR2: SNHLY and FYNNEI. CDR3 nucleotides: TGTGCCAGCAGTGATGGTTGGGGCCACTCTGGAAACACCATATATTTT. It specifies CASSDGWGHSGNTIYF.

V is TRBV29-1 and J is TRBJ2-1; no firm D call. Germline values: CDR1 SQVTM, CDR2 ANQGSEA. Trimming left V 6 bases short and J 0 bases short, with 15 bases between. This CDR3 region has 15 residues. The CDR3 here is CSVPTGASSYNEQFF. CDR3 sequence (DNA): TGCAGCGTACCTACCGGAGCAAGCTCCTACAATGAGCAGTTCTTC.

This chain uses TRBV27 with TRBJ2-1, with TRBD2 identical over 11 bases. Germline lookup yields CDR1 MNHEY and CDR2 SMNVEV (reference sequence). The trim removed 3 bases at V and 6 bases at J, leaving 1 base unmatched. CDR3 length: 14 amino acids. The CDR3 DNA is TGTGCCAGCAGTTTTAGCGGGAGGGCCAATGAGCAGTTCTTC. The encoded protein is CASSFSGRANEQFF.

The chain is built from TRBV6-5 and TRBJ1-2, with D perhaps matching TRBD1 (5 bases). In germline, CDR1 is MNHEY, CDR2 SVGAGI. CDR3 length: 12 amino acids. The germline V and J ends were trimmed by 5 bases and 7 bases, with 11 bases remaining between them. The CDR3 is CASSGQGGGYTF. CDR3 in DNA: TGTGCCAGCAGTGGGCAGGGCGGTGGCTACACCTTC.

This clone was observed a few times. The chain links TRBV19 to TRBJ1-5; D is perhaps TRBD1 (5 bases). Trimming shortened V by 5 bases and J by 1 base, and 12 bases separated the two germline ends. Germline V lookup: CDR1 LNHDA, CDR2 SQIVND (reference sequence). This CDR3 has 15 amino acids. Written as DNA, the CDR3 is TGTGCCAGTAGTGTCATGGGGGGAAGCAATCAGCCCCAGCATTTT. This translates into CASSVMGGSNQPQHF.

The chain carries TRBV10-3 and TRBJ2-7, with 9 bases aligning to TRBD1. CDR1 is ENHRY and CDR2 is SYGVKD in the germline V gene. This CDR3 is 14 amino acids long. Trimming took 11 bases from V and 4 from J; bases not matched to a gene: 12. The CDR3 protein is CASRFGDRVYEQYF. The CDR3 bases are TGTGCCTCCCGGTTCGGGGACAGGGTGTACGAGCAGTACTTC.

This clone was seen only a few times. The V call is TRBV28, the J call TRBJ1-2, with D possibly TRBD1 on 5 matching bases. Germline CDR1 MDHEN, CDR2 SYDVKM. The CDR3 spans 13 residues. V was trimmed by 5 bases and J by 2 bases, leaving 9 bases between them. The CDR3 is CASSLRVNYGYTF. CDR3 DNA sequence: TGTGCCAGCAGTCTCAGGGTGAACTATGGCTACACCTTC.

The V gene is TRBV7-9, the J gene TRBJ1-2, with 10 bases identical to TRBD1. The CDR3 loop spans 14 amino acids. J gave up 3 bases and V 5 bases, and 3 bases lay outside the gene matches. Germline V gives CDR1 SEHNR, CDR2 FQNEAQ (reference sequence). CDR3 nucleotides: TGTGCCAGCAGCCGACAGGGGGCGGACTATGGCTACACCTTC. It codes for CASSRQGADYGYTF.

The J gene is TRBJ1-2, the V gene TRBV5-1; 11 bases fit TRBD1. The CDR3 runs 15 residues. CDR1 and CDR2 (germline): SGHRS, YFSETQ. V shed 4 bases and J 3 bases; nucleotides not matched to a gene: 5. CDR3 DNA: TGCGCCAGCAGCGATGGACAGGGGGCGCACTATGGCTACACCTTC. Residues: CASSDGQGAHYGYTF.

The chain has TRBV6-1 and TRBJ1-2; 7 positions agree with TRBD1. Germline V gives CDR1 MNHNS, CDR2 SASEGT. The CDR3 runs 15 residues. The J segment lost 3 bases and the V segment lost 4 bases, leaving 8 bases of the junction unmatched. CDR3 loop: CASSAGGLGYYGYTF. The CDR3 coding sequence is TGTGCCAGCAGTGCAGGGGGGCTGGGGTACTATGGCTACACCTTC.

J is TRBJ2-3 and V is TRBV20-1; TRBD2 matches 8 bases. With V trimmed by 6 bases and J by 7 bases, 3 bases remained unmatched. This CDR3 is built from 11 residues. Germline V gives CDR1 DFQATT, CDR2 SNEGSKA (reference sequence). CDR3 protein: CSAVSGNTQYF. The CDR3 DNA is TGCAGTGCCGTTAGCGGGAATACGCAGTATTTT.

This sequence joins TRBV28 and TRBJ2-5; D is unresolved. Germline V gene lookup returns CDR1 MDHEN and CDR2 SYDVKM. CDR3 length equals 11 residues. The V end was cut by 6 bases, the J end by 3 bases, with 5 bases between. CDR3 nucleotide sequence: TGTGCCAGCAGACTTGAAGAGACCCAGTACTTC. Encoded protein: CASRLEETQYF.

V usage is TRBV6-1 and J usage is TRBJ2-5; a weak D match, TRBD1 (6 bases). Trimming cost V 6 bases and J 3 bases, with 11 bases left between them. Germline V CDR1 and CDR2: MNHNS, SASEGT. The CDR3 is 13 amino acids. The CDR3 coding sequence is TGTGCCAGCAGGCGAGACAGGAAAGAGACCCAGTACTTC. It codes for CASRRDRKETQYF.

The genes are TRBV5-1 and TRBJ2-5, with D perhaps TRBD2 (6 bases). Germline loops: CDR1 SGHRS, CDR2 YFSETQ. The CDR3 sequence is 14 residues long. V gave up 2 bases and J gave up 5 bases, with 13 bases separating them. Here the CDR3 reads CASSFREPRETQYF. In DNA, the CDR3 is TGCGCCAGCAGCTTCCGGGAGCCCCGGGAGACCCAGTACTTC.

This clone showed up just once. The rearrangement joins TRBV9 to TRBJ1-6; D might be TRBD1 (6 bases). The germline V gene has CDR1 SGDLS and CDR2 YYNGEE. This CDR3 contains 15 residues. The V end lost 0 bases, the J end lost 10 bases, and 14 bases lay between the germline ends. CDR3 loop: CASSVVGERGSPLHF. The CDR3 DNA follows: TGTGCCAGCAGCGTAGTAGGGGAGAGGGGGTCACCCCTCCACTTT.

The J gene is TRBJ2-5, the V gene TRBV7-9, with D perhaps matching TRBD2 (5 bases). Germline V gives CDR1 SEHNR, CDR2 FQNEAQ (reference sequence). The length of the CDR3 is 13 residues. V was clipped by 5 bases and J by 2 bases, with 9 bases between them. The DNA of the CDR3 is TGTGCCAGCAGCCCCCGGGGTCAAGAGACCCAGTACTTC. It yields the protein CASSPRGQETQYF.

The chain employs TRBV28 and TRBJ2-1; 7 nucleotides agree with TRBD1. Germline CDR1 is MDHEN and CDR2 is SYDVKM. V gave up 4 bases and J gave up 1 base; unmatched junction bases: 4. The CDR3 loop spans 15 amino acids. CDR3 DNA: TGTGCCAGCAGTTATCAGGGGGAGTCCTACAATGAGCAGTTCTTC. Protein product: CASSYQGESYNEQFF.

This clone was seen only a few times. The chain couples TRBV10-3 to TRBJ1-5; no clear D gene. The V gene lost 10 bases and the J gene lost 6 bases, with 19 bases spanning the gap. Germline CDR1 is ENHRY and CDR2 is SYGVKD. This CDR3 region has 14 residues. For the CDR3, the DNA is TGTGCCACCAAGGGTACGGAGGACTTTCAGCCCCAGCATTTT. Translated, it gives CATKGTEDFQPQHF.

V and J are TRBV11-2 and TRBJ1-1, with D tentatively TRBD1 (5 bases). The CDR3 covers 15 residues. The V end lost 5 bases, the J end lost 0 bases, and 13 bases lay between the germline ends. The germline V gene encodes CDR1 SGHAT and CDR2 FQNNGV. The CDR3 DNA reads TGTGCCAGCAGCCCCTGGGGAGGGGTGAACACTGAAGCTTTCTTT. This sequence encodes CASSPWGGVNTEAFF. Full variable domain (missing parts from reference TRBV11-2 and TRBJ1-1): EAGVAQSPRYKIIEKRQSVAFWCNPISGHATLYWYQQILGQGPKLLIQFQNNGVVDDSQLPKDRFSAERLKGVDSTLKIQPAKLEDSAVYLCASSPWGGVNTEAFFGQGTRLTVV.

The V and J genes are TRBV6-5 and TRBJ2-7, with D perhaps TRBD1 (6 bases). V lost 4 bases to trimming and J lost 1 base, with 17 bases between them. This CDR3 is built from 16 residues. The germline gives CDR1 MNHEY, CDR2 SVGAGI. The chain's CDR3 is CASSSLYTGRSYEQYF. CDR3 nucleotides: TGTGCCAGCAGTTCCCTTTATACAGGGCGGTCCTACGAGCAGTACTTC.